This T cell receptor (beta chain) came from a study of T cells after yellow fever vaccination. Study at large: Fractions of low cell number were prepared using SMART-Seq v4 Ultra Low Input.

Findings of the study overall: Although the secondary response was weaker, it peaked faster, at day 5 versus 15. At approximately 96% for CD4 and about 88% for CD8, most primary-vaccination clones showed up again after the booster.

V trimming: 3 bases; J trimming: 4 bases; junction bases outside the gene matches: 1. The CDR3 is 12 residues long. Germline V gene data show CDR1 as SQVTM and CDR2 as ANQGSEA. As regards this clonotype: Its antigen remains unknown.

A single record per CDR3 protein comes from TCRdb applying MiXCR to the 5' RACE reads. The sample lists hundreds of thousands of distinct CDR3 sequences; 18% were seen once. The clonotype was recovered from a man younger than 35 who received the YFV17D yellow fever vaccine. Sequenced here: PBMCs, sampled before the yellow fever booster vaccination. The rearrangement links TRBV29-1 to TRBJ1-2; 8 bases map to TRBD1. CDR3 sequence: CSVDQGAYGYTF. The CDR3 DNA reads TGCAGCGTTGACCAGGGGGCCTATGGCTACACCTTC.